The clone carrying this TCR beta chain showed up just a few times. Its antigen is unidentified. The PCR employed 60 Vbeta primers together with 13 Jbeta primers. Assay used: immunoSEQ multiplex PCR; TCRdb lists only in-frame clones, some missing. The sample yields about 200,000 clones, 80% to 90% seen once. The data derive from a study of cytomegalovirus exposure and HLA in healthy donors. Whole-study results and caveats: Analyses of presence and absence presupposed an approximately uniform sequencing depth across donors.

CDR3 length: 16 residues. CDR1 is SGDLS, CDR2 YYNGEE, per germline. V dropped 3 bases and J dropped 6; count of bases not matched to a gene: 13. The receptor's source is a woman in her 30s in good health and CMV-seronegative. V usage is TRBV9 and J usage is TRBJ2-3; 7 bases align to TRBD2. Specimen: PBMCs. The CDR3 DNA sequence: TGTGCCAGCAGCGACAGGCTAGCGGCGTCGGGTGATACGCAGTATTTT. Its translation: CASSDRLAASGDTQYF.